These 18 T cell receptor beta chains came from one sample sequenced in a study of shared clonotypes between healthy human individuals. Sequenced by immunoSEQ multiplex PCR; TCRdb stores in-frame clones only, minus some. The repertoire has about 1.1 million clones, roughly 80% of them found once; the top ten carry more than 0.85%. The sample comprised memory CD4+ T cells from PBMCs. Subset: CD45RA-negative fraction. These receptors originate from a man between 18 and 29 years old in good health. Some clones in this sample may be carry-over from other donors' samples.

Notes on this clone: The sample holds other DNA sequences that translate to the same CDR3. The chain joins TRBV11-3 to TRBJ2-7, with TRBD2 identical over 12 bases. CDR3 length equals 14 residues. V gave up 3 bases and J gave up 4 bases; unmatched junction bases: 1. Germline loops: CDR1 SGHNT, CDR2 YENEEA. The CDR3 DNA sequence: TGTGCCAGCAGCTTGACTAGCGGGAGTTACGAGCAGTACTTC. This encodes CASSLTSGSYEQYF. Using reference TRBV11-3 and TRBJ2-7 for the parts outside the CDR3, the full variable domain is EAGVVQSPRYKIIEKKQPVAFWCNPISGHNTLYWYLQNLGQGPELLIRYENEEAVDDSQLPKDRFSAERLKGVDSTLKIQPAELGDSAVYLCASSLTSGSYEQYFGPGTRLTVT.

The chain is built from TRBV25-1 and TRBJ2-5; D ambiguous. Looked up from germline, CDR1 is MGHDK and CDR2 is SYGVNS. V was clipped by 3 bases and J by 5 bases, with 16 bases between them. The CDR3 has 15 residues. CDR3 sequence (DNA): TGTGCCAGCAGTGACATGGTATTTGGGATGGAGACCCAGTACTTC. Amino acid sequence: CASSDMVFGMETQYF.

This clone has just a few counts. This sample includes further DNA sequences coding for the same CDR3. The genes are TRBV18 and TRBJ1-5, with 10 bases identical to TRBD1. CDR1 and CDR2 (germline): KGHSH, LQKENI. The trim removed 2 bases at V and 7 bases at J, leaving 2 bases unmatched. CDR3 length equals 14 residues. CDR3 sequence reads: CASSPGTGVQPQHF. The CDR3 nucleotides read TGTGCCAGCTCACCAGGGACAGGGGTCCAGCCCCAGCATTTT.

This chain uses TRBV5-1 with TRBJ2-7, with 8 positions matching TRBD1. From germline, CDR1 is SGHRS and CDR2 YFSETQ. This CDR3 has 15 residues. The V and J ends lost 0 bases and 6 bases, in that order; junction bases with no gene match: 8. This chain's CDR3 is CASSLGAGGRSEQYF. For the CDR3, the DNA is TGCGCCAGCAGCTTGGGGGCAGGGGGCAGGAGCGAGCAGTACTTC.

V is TRBV30 and J is TRBJ2-7; D not certain. The CDR3 contains 16 residues. Between the trimmed V and J ends, which lost 0 bases and 0 bases, there was a span of 15 bases. Germline V gene lookup returns CDR1 GTSNPN and CDR2 SVGIG (reference sequence). The DNA for the CDR3 is TGTGCCTGGAGTGTACTCTTACCGCCACTCTCCTACGAGCAGTACTTC. Encoded protein: CAWSVLLPPLSYEQYF.

Regarding this clone: This sample also contains other DNA sequences that code for the same CDR3. The V and J genes are TRBV28 and TRBJ2-5, with D uncertain. CDR1 is MDHEN, CDR2 SYDVKM, per germline. The CDR3 covers 12 residues. The ends were cut back, 5 bases at V and 3 bases at J, with 7 bases in the middle. CDR3 coding DNA: TGTGCCAGCAGTCTGGGCGAAGAGACCCAGTACTTC. It is translated as CASSLGEETQYF.

The genes are TRBV28 and TRBJ1-5; D is uncertain. V was cut by 5 bases and J by 8 bases, with 25 bases left in between. The CDR3 is made up of 17 amino acids. Germline loops: CDR1 MDHEN, CDR2 SYDVKM. CDR3 DNA: TGTGCCAGCAGTACCATCGGGTCAACTAGTATTGAGGAGCCCCAGCATTTT. It codes for CASSTIGSTSIEEPQHF.

The J gene is TRBJ1-4, the V gene TRBV7-9; no definite D call. CDR1 is SEHNR, CDR2 FQNEAQ, per germline (reference sequence). V was pared by 6 bases and J by 5 bases, with 7 bases between. This CDR3 is 12 amino acids long. The CDR3 nucleotides are TGTGCCAGCAGTAGGATGAATGAAAAACTGTTTTTT. Translating gives CASSRMNEKLFF.

This chain connects TRBV15 to TRBJ1-5; no reliable D call. The CDR3 has 17 amino acids. Per germline, CDR1 LNHNV and CDR2 YYDKDF (reference sequence). Deletions cut 6 bases from V and 0 bases from J, with 18 bases between. The CDR3 DNA follows: TGTGCCACCAGGACCGAACACGCGGGTCTTAGCAATCAGCCCCAGCATTTT. This translates into CATRTEHAGLSNQPQHF.

The chain joins TRBV9 to TRBJ1-2; D unclear. The germline V gene encodes CDR1 SGDLS and CDR2 YYNGEE. The CDR3 sequence is 12 residues long. The V and J ends lost 3 bases and 6 bases respectively, with 9 bases between them. This CDR3 reads CASSAWRDGYTF. CDR3 coding DNA: TGTGCCAGCAGCGCCTGGAGGGATGGCTACACCTTC.

This clone was observed once. The chain employs TRBV6-6 and TRBJ2-6; D is ambiguous. The CDR3 contains 15 residues. Germline CDR1 MNHNY, CDR2 SVGAGI (reference sequence). V was trimmed by 8 bases and J by 1 base, leaving 12 bases between them. CDR3 sequence (DNA): TGTGCCAGCGATCAGGCGAAATCTGGGGCCAACGTCCTGACTTTC. The encoded protein is CASDQAKSGANVLTF.

CDR3 residues: CATGQSNYGYTF. As DNA, the CDR3 is TGTGCCACAGGACAGTCTAACTATGGCTACACCTTC. The rearrangement joins TRBV15 to TRBJ1-2; possible D gene TRBD1, 6 bases. CDR1 and CDR2 from the germline V gene are LNHNV and YYDKDF (reference sequence). V was cut by 9 bases and J by 0 bases, with 8 bases left in between. The CDR3 is made up of 12 amino acids. The variable domain in full, with the rest retrieved from reference TRBV15 and TRBJ1-2, is DAMVIQNPRYQVTQFGKPVTLSCSQTLNHNVMYWYQQKSSQAPKLLFHYYDKDFNNEADTPDNFQSRRPNTSFCFLDIRSPGLGDTAMYLCATGQSNYGYTFGSGTRLTVV.

The chain joins TRBV5-5 to TRBJ1-2, with TRBD1 identical over 10 bases. The J segment lost 4 bases and the V segment lost 3 bases, leaving 6 bases of the junction unmatched. This CDR3 is 15 amino acids long. Germline V CDR1 and CDR2: SGHKS, YYEKEE (reference sequence). The CDR3 DNA follows: TGTGCCAGCAGCTGGGGACAGGGGACGATCTATGGCTACACCTTC. Encoded protein: CASSWGQGTIYGYTF.

V usage is TRBV7-8 and J usage is TRBJ1-1; D is undetermined. The CDR3 runs 14 residues. V lost 0 bases and J lost 4, with 9 bases in between. Germline V gene lookup returns CDR1 SGHVS and CDR2 FQNEAQ. The CDR3 spells CASSLAGRSTEAFF. Here the CDR3 DNA reads TGTGCCAGCAGCTTAGCAGGGAGGAGCACTGAAGCTTTCTTT.

This chain uses TRBV2 with TRBJ2-1; 11 bases align to TRBD2. CDR1 SNHLY and CDR2 FYNNEI come from the germline V gene. V gave up 6 bases and J gave up 6 bases; unmatched junction bases: 10. This CDR3 is built from 16 residues. This CDR3 is CASRDGVAGGVNEQFF. CDR3 nucleotide sequence: TGTGCCAGCAGGGACGGAGTAGCGGGAGGGGTCAATGAGCAGTTCTTC.

The V and J genes are TRBV7-2 and TRBJ2-7; 8 bases align to TRBD2. V trimming: 5 bases; J trimming: 5 bases; junction bases outside the gene matches: 11. Germline-derived CDR1 and CDR2 are SGHTA and FQGNSA. This CDR3 has 15 residues. The CDR3 spells CASSTGGERGNEQYF. The CDR3 nucleotides are TGTGCCAGCAGCACGGGGGGGGAAAGAGGTAACGAGCAGTACTTC. The whole variable domain, filled in from reference TRBV7-2 and TRBJ2-7, reads GAGVSQSPSNKVTEKGKDVELRCDPISGHTALYWYRQSLGQGLEFLIYFQGNSAPDKSGLPSDRFSAERTGGSVSTLTIQRTQQEDSAVYLCASSTGGERGNEQYFGPGTRLTVT.

The rearrangement uses TRBV29-1 and TRBJ2-7, with D possibly being TRBD1 (6 bases). Germline V lookup: CDR1 SQVTM, CDR2 ANQGSEA. Trimming left V 6 bases short and J 1 base short, with 13 bases between. CDR3 size: 13 residues. This chain's CDR3 is CSVKRDTSYEQYF. The DNA for the CDR3 is TGCAGCGTGAAACGGGACACTTCCTACGAGCAGTACTTC.

The chain carries TRBV7-9 and TRBJ2-5, with no clear D. The CDR3 has 12 residues. Germline values: CDR1 SEHNR, CDR2 FQNEAQ (reference sequence). V was pared by 1 base and J by 5 bases, with 5 bases between. The CDR3 DNA is TGTGCCAGCAGCTTAGGGGTGGAGACCCAGTACTTC. It encodes CASSLGVETQYF.